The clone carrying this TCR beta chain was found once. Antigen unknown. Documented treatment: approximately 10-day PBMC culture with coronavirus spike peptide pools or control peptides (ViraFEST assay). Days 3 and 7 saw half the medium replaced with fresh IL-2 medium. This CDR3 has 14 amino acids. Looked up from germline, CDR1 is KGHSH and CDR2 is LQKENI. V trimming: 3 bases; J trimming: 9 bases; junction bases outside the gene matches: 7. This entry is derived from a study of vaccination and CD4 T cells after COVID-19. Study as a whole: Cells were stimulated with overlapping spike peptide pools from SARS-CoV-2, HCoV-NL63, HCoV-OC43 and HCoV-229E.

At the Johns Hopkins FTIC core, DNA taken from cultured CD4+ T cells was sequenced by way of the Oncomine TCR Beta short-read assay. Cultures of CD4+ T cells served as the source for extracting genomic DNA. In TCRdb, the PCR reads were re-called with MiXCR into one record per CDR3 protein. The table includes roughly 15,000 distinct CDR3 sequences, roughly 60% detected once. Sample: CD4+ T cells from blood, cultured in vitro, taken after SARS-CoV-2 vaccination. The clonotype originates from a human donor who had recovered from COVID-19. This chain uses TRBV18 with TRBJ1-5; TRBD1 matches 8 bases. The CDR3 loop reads CASSPGQGPRPQHF. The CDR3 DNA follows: TGTGCCAGCTCACCCGGACAGGGCCCCAGGCCCCAGCATTTT.